Shown below are 29 T cell receptor beta chains from a single sample sequenced in a study of T cell repertoires in cytomegalovirus infection. Each CDR3 protein is one row after TCRdb ran MiXCR on the reads. The sample includes some 400,000 distinct CDR3 sequences, 30% to 40% of them seen just once. The sample consisted of PBMCs. These receptors came from a human donor in good health (CMV status not recorded). Some clones in this sample may be carry-over from other donors' samples.

This clonotype occurred many times. The chain recombines TRBV7-6 with TRBJ2-2; D is undetermined. The germline V gene has CDR1 SGHVS and CDR2 FNYEAQ. Trimming removed 1 base at V and 10 bases at J, with 7 bases between. CDR3 length: 12 residues. This CDR3 reads CASSLVSKELFF. DNA of the CDR3: TGTGCCAGCAGCTTAGTATCCAAGGAGCTGTTTTTT.

The sample holds a few counts of this clonotype. CDR3 amino acids: CASSASGRRLPYEQYF. The DNA of the CDR3 is TGTGCCAGCAGCGCCTCCGGCAGGAGGCTACCCTACGAGCAGTACTTC. The chain combines TRBV7-6 with TRBJ2-7, with TRBD2 as a possible D gene (5 bases). V lost 5 bases and J 2 bases, leaving 19 bases between the germline ends. Per the germline V gene, CDR1 is SGHVS and CDR2 is FNYEAQ. The CDR3 loop spans 16 amino acids.

This clonotype was seen at least ten times. This sequence joins TRBV12-3 or TRBV12-4 and TRBJ2-5; D call uncertain. The CDR3 extends over 11 amino acids. The V end was cut by 5 bases, the J end by 4 bases, with 5 bases between. The CDR3 is CASSTRETQYF. The CDR3 nucleotides read TGTGCCAGCAGTACCCGAGAGACCCAGTACTTC.

The genes are TRBV15 and TRBJ2-3; no firm D call. Trimming pared 8 bases from V and 3 bases from J, leaving 15 bases between. This CDR3 comprises 14 residues. CDR1 and CDR2 from the germline V gene are LNHNV and YYDKDF (reference sequence). CDR3 region: CATVMDRATDTQYF. The CDR3 coding sequence is TGTGCCACCGTTATGGACCGAGCGACAGATACGCAGTATTTT.

The chain employs TRBV12-3 or TRBV12-4 and TRBJ1-5; D perhaps matches TRBD1 (6 bases). V lost 5 bases to trimming and J lost 4 bases, with 12 bases between them. This CDR3 is built from 14 residues. This chain's CDR3 is CASSPGQPNQPQHF. CDR3 nucleotides: TGTGCCAGCAGTCCTGGACAGCCTAATCAGCCCCAGCATTTT.

The table lists this clonotype with a few counts. The chain combines TRBV15 with TRBJ1-1, with D maybe TRBD1 (5 bases). V shed 4 bases and J shed 3 bases, with 18 bases lying between them. This CDR3 is 16 amino acids long. Germline V lookup: CDR1 LNHNV, CDR2 YYDKDF (reference sequence). CDR3 in amino acids: CATSTPGGFRDTEAFF. The CDR3 DNA reads as TGTGCCACCAGCACACCTGGGGGGTTTAGAGACACTGAAGCTTTCTTT.

Remarks on this clonotype: One junction end does not reproduce the germline sequence, and a read error may be involved. The chain employs TRBV7-6 and TRBJ2-2; either TRBD1 or TRBD2 may supply D (6 bases each). This CDR3 is 15 amino acids long. Germline V gene lookup returns CDR1 SGHVS and CDR2 FNYEAQ. In DNA, the CDR3 is TGTGCTAGCAGCTTAGGTGGGGGGCCGAACGGGGAGCTGTTTTTT. It encodes CASSLGGGPNGELFF. Drawing the rest from reference TRBV7-6 and TRBJ2-2, the complete variable domain is GAGVSQSPRYKVTKRGQDVALRCDPISGHVSLYWYRQALGQGPEFLTYFNYEAQQDKSGLPNDRFSAERPEGSISTLTIQRTEQRDSAMYRCASSLGGGPNGELFFGEGSRLTVL.

This clonotype showed up just a few times. The chain links TRBV6-6 to TRBJ2-7, with 9 bases lining up with TRBD2. CDR3 length: 14 amino acids. CDR1 MNHNY and CDR2 SVGAGI come from the germline V gene (reference sequence). V was pared by 2 bases and J by 6 bases, with 5 bases of the junction left unmatched. The CDR3 reads CASSYGRGGFEQYF. CDR3 DNA sequence: TGTGCCAGCAGTTACGGGCGGGGGGGCTTCGAGCAGTACTTC.

This clonotype came up many times. J is TRBJ2-2 and V is TRBV6-6, with 7 bases matching TRBD1. CDR1 and CDR2 (germline): MNHNY, SVGAGI (reference sequence). Trimming at V came to 11 bases and at J to 0 bases, leaving 6 bases not matched to a gene. This CDR3 is built from 14 residues. CDR3 coding DNA: TGTGCCGGGGCCGGGACAGCGAACACCGGGGAGCTGTTTTTT. Its protein product is CAGAGTANTGELFF.

This clonotype was detected only a few times. The chain joins TRBV5-4 to TRBJ1-2; D not certain. This CDR3 region has 13 residues. V lost 2 bases and J 7 bases, leaving 12 bases between the germline ends. CDR1 and CDR2 from the germline V gene are SGHNT and YYREEE (reference sequence). CDR3 bases: TGTGCCAGCAGCTTATTGACAACCGGTGGCTACACCTTC. Amino acids: CASSLLTTGGYTF.

The chain joins TRBV5-1 to TRBJ1-3, with D perhaps matching TRBD1 (5 bases). The CDR3 spans 14 residues. CDR1 SGHRS and CDR2 YFSETQ come from the germline V gene. Trimming pared 4 bases from V and 1 base from J, leaving 9 bases between. CDR3 sequence (DNA): TGCGCCAGCAGCGGCGGGGGATCTGGAAACACCATATATTTT. Encoded protein: CASSGGGSGNTIYF.

The genes are TRBV27 and TRBJ1-1, with a possible D match to TRBD1 (5 bases). V was clipped by 8 bases and J by 2 bases, with 12 bases between them. CDR3 length: 13 amino acids. Germline V gives CDR1 MNHEY, CDR2 SMNVEV (reference sequence). The CDR3: CASSKDRNTEAFF. The CDR3 region has the DNA TGTGCCAGCTCTAAAGACAGAAACACTGAAGCTTTCTTT.

This rearrangement joins TRBV6-5 to TRBJ1-2, with TRBD1 matching over 10 bases. From germline, CDR1 is MNHEY and CDR2 SVGAGI. V lost 4 bases to trimming and J lost 5 bases; unmatched junction nucleotides: 10. The CDR3 loop spans 16 amino acids. The CDR3, as DNA: TGTGCCAGCAGTTCCCCACCTGGACAGGGGGGATATGGCTACACCTTC. This codes for CASSSPPGQGGYGYTF.

A remark on this clonotype: This may stem from a read error, because a much larger clone lies one nucleotide away. The chain is built from TRBV7-6 and TRBJ2-7; 7 positions agree with TRBD2. CDR3 size: 15 residues. Trimming at V came to 3 bases and at J to 6 bases, leaving 11 bases not matched to a gene. The V gene's germline CDR1 is SGHVS and CDR2 FNYEAQ. CDR3 loop: CASSLGGTGLVEQYF. The CDR3 bases are TGTGCCAGCAGCTTGGGAGGGACGGGGCTCGTCGAGCAGTACTTC.

V and J are TRBV2 and TRBJ2-2; D may be TRBD1 (6 bases). CDR1 and CDR2 (germline): SNHLY, FYNNEI. V lost 4 bases to trimming and J lost 4 bases, with 13 bases between them. The CDR3 is 15 residues long. The CDR3 region has the DNA TGTGCCAGCAGTGTCTGGGGGCGCGCCACCGGGGAGCTGTTTTTT. Residues: CASSVWGRATGELFF. The full variable domain, completed using reference TRBV2 and TRBJ2-2, is EPEVTQTPSHQVTQMGQEVILRCVPISNHLYFYWYRQILGQKVEFLVSFYNNEISEKSEIFDDQFSVERPDGSNFTLKIRSTKLEDSAMYFCASSVWGRATGELFFGEGSRLTVL.

The chain links TRBV29-1 to TRBJ2-7; 10 positions agree with TRBD1. This CDR3 is built from 14 residues. V was pared by 2 bases and J by 2 bases, with 3 bases of the junction left unmatched. Germline V gives CDR1 SQVTM, CDR2 ANQGSEA. The CDR3 DNA reads as TGCAGCGTTGAACCCGGGACAGGGGCCTACGAGCAGTACTTC. Protein: CSVEPGTGAYEQYF.

This clonotype came up many times. V gene TRBV7-2 combines with J gene TRBJ2-3, with TRBD2 matching 13 bases. The V and J ends lost 1 base and 1 base, in that order; junction bases with no gene match: 5. Germline V gene data show CDR1 as SGHTA and CDR2 as FQGNSA. The CDR3 sequence is 18 residues long. CDR3 coding DNA: TGTGCCAGCAGCTTAGATAGAGGGACTAGCGGGGGCACAGATACGCAGTATTTT. This codes for CASSLDRGTSGGTDTQYF. Full variable domain (rest looked up from reference TRBV7-2 and TRBJ2-3): GAGVSQSPSNKVTEKGKDVELRCDPISGHTALYWYRQSLGQGLEFLIYFQGNSAPDKSGLPSDRFSAERTGGSVSTLTIQRTQQEDSAVYLCASSLDRGTSGGTDTQYFGPGTRLTVL.

V and J are TRBV7-8 and TRBJ1-1; 9 bases map to TRBD1. V lost 3 bases, J lost 5 bases, and 1 base stayed unmatched. In germline, CDR1 is SGHVS, CDR2 FQNEAQ. The CDR3 length is 13 residues. This chain's CDR3 is CASSFDRGTEAFF. The CDR3 nucleotides are TGTGCCAGCAGCTTTGACAGGGGGACTGAAGCTTTCTTT.

Here the CDR3 DNA reads TGTGCCAGCAGTTTAGCGGCGGTCTTGAACACTGAAGCTTTCTTT. Its protein product is CASSLAAVLNTEAFF. The chain carries TRBV12-3 or TRBV12-4 and TRBJ1-1; no clear D gene. V lost 0 bases and J lost 0, with 8 bases in between. The CDR3 extends over 15 amino acids.

As regards this clonotype: Possible read error: a much larger clone is one base away. The chain employs TRBV28 and TRBJ2-5; 10 bases align to TRBD2. This CDR3 is 13 amino acids long. Germline lookup yields CDR1 MDHEN and CDR2 SYDVKM. This chain's CDR3 is CASGLAATETHYF. The CDR3 region has the DNA TGTGCCAGCGGACTAGCGGCCACGGAGACCCATTACTTC.

This clonotype was counted a single time. The gene calls are TRBV7-2 and TRBJ2-3; possibly TRBD2 for D (5 bases). The CDR3 consists of 16 residues. CDR1 is SGHTA, CDR2 FQGNSA, per germline. CDR3 amino acids: CSISPPGVRGTDTQYF. The CDR3 coding sequence is TGTTCCATCAGCCCCCCCGGGGTGAGGGGCACAGATACGCAGTATTTT. Looking up the rest from reference TRBV7-2 and TRBJ2-3 gives the full variable domain: GAGVSQSPSNKVTEKGKDVELRCDPISGHTALYWYRQSLGQGLEFLIYFQGNSAPDKSGLPSDRFSAERTGGSVSTLTIQRTQQEDSAVYLCSISPPGVRGTDTQYFGPGTRLTVL.

The genes are TRBV20-1 and TRBJ1-1, with D maybe TRBD1 (5 bases). Between the trimmed V and J ends, which lost 3 bases and 6 bases, there was a span of 14 bases. The length of the CDR3 is 13 residues. CDR1 and CDR2 (germline): DFQATT, SNEGSKA (reference sequence). DNA for the CDR3: TGCAGTGCTAGTGGGGGGGGGGGGGCTGAAGCTTTCTTT. Translated, it gives CSASGGGGAEAFF.

This clonotype has ten or more counts. The rearrangement joins TRBV7-2 to TRBJ2-1; 9 bases line up with TRBD1. Losses at the gene ends were 3 bases for V and 2 bases for J; bases not matched to a gene: 5. Looked up from germline, CDR1 is SGHTA and CDR2 is FQGNSA. The CDR3 loop spans 16 amino acids. CDR3 DNA sequence: TGTGCCAGCAGCTTTGGACAGGGGCCTCCCTACAATGAGCAGTTCTTC. Translating gives CASSFGQGPPYNEQFF.

This clonotype turned up a few times. This sequence joins TRBV5-1 and TRBJ2-4; 8 nucleotides agree with TRBD1. Trimming at V came to 5 bases and at J to 0 bases, leaving 16 bases not matched to a gene. CDR1 is SGHRS, CDR2 YFSETQ, per germline. CDR3 length: 19 amino acids. The CDR3 region is CASRTRGQVWARAKNIQYF. The DNA for the CDR3 is TGCGCCAGCAGGACCAGGGGACAGGTGTGGGCGCGAGCCAAAAACATTCAGTACTTC.

The sample holds a few counts of this clonotype. The V and J genes are TRBV6-1 and TRBJ2-7, with 7 nucleotides matching TRBD1. The germline V gene encodes CDR1 MNHNS and CDR2 SASEGT. This CDR3 has 14 residues. Unmatched junction bases numbered 5, after V lost 3 bases and J lost 3 bases. The DNA for the CDR3 is TGTGCCAGCAGTGACCGGGACAGTCGCTACGAGCAGTACTTC. Amino acids: CASSDRDSRYEQYF.

Comment on this clonotype: Without the conserved terminal phenylalanine or tryptophan, this CDR3 likely stems from a read error. The J gene is TRBJ2-6, the V gene TRBV27, with TRBD2 matching 8 bases. The J segment lost 1 base and the V segment lost 7 bases, leaving 15 bases of the junction unmatched. The CDR3 consists of 19 residues. CDR1 and CDR2 (germline): MNHEY, SMNVEV (reference sequence). The CDR3 sequence is CASKKHGGAIRSGANVLTV. CDR3 DNA: TGTGCCAGCAAGAAACACGGGGGGGCTATCCGATCTGGGGCCAACGTCCTGACTGTC.

This clonotype came up a few times. The rearrangement joins TRBV2 to TRBJ1-2; no clear D. The germline V gene has CDR1 SNHLY and CDR2 FYNNEI. Trimming took off 5 bases at V and 4 bases at J, with 8 bases between the two ends. The CDR3 loop spans 12 amino acids. The CDR3 bases are TGTGCCAGCAGTCCTCGGAGCTATGGCTACACCTTC. It yields the protein CASSPRSYGYTF.

This clonotype has only a few counts. The chain combines TRBV29-1 with TRBJ1-3; TRBD1 is a possible D gene (5 bases). Per germline, CDR1 SQVTM and CDR2 ANQGSEA. Trimming pared 8 bases from V and 4 bases from J, leaving 24 bases between. This CDR3 comprises 16 residues. The CDR3 region is CSIQKVGGGSGNTIYF. The CDR3 coding sequence is TGCAGCATACAGAAAGTCGGCGGGGGATCAGGAAACACCATATATTTT.

A few counts support this clonotype. The chain is built from TRBV6-5 and TRBJ1-1; TRBD1 might be the D (5 bases). The V end was cut by 2 bases, the J end by 1 base, with 8 bases between. Germline CDR1 MNHEY, CDR2 SVGAGI. The length of the CDR3 is 14 residues. The CDR3 reads CASSYGGTNTEAFF. CDR3 sequence (DNA): TGTGCCAGCAGTTACGGGGGGACGAACACTGAAGCTTTCTTT.